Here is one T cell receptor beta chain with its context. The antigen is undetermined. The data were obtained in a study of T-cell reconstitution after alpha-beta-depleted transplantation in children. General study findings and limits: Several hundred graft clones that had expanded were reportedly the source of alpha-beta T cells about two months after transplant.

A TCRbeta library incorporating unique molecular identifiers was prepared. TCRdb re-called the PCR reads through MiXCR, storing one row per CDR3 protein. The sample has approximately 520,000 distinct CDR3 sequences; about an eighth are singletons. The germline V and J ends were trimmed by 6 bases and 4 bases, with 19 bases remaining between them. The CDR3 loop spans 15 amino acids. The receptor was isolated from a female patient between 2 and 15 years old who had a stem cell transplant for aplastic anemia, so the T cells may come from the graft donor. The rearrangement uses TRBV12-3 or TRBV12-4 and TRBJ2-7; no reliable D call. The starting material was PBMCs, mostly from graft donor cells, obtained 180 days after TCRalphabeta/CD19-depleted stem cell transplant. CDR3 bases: TGTGCCAGCAGCCATGTGACAAGAACACTATACGAGCAGTACGTC. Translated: CASSHVTRTLYEQYV.